A selection of T cell receptor beta chains follows, all from one sample in a study of blood T cell repertoires in COVID-19. The protocol was immunoSEQ multiplex PCR, while the TCRdb copy is restricted to in-frame clones and leaves out a portion. The sample lists a few hundred thousand clones; more than 65% were seen once. Sequences were obtained from peripheral blood. These receptors were obtained from a man between 45 and 60 years old with active or convalescent COVID-19. Each CDR3 is given with its conserved first and last residue. D genes are given only for firm matches.

D gene	J gene	V gene	CDR3 protein
-	TRBJ1-3	TRBV7-9	CASSLVGVSNTIYF
TRBD2	TRBJ2-5	TRBV29-1	CSVAGGFTETQYF
-	TRBJ2-5	TRBV2	CASSESRGTRQETQYF
-	TRBJ1-1	TRBV3-1/TRBV3-2	CASSHADRQTEAFF
-	TRBJ2-7	TRBV28	CASGWEAGSYEQYF
TRBD1	TRBJ1-4	TRBV5-1	CASSPGTGGNEKLFF
-	TRBJ2-1	TRBV28	CASSWTMSGPFF
-	TRBJ1-2	TRBV7-9	CASSLATAGGYTF
TRBD1	TRBJ1-1	TRBV7-6	CASSSLQGGDTEAFF
-	TRBJ1-1	TRBV12-3/TRBV12-4	CASSLVGNTEAFF
-	TRBJ2-1	TRBV19	CASREAGVRMNEQFF
TRBD1	TRBJ2-1	TRBV3-1/TRBV3-2	CASSFSDRGQFF
-	TRBJ1-1	TRBV4-1	CASSQPGEGNTEAFF
-	TRBJ1-6	TRBV7-8	CASSLSGRDSPLHF
-	TRBJ1-1	TRBV6-2/TRBV6-3	CASSPAPAGSLGAFF
-	TRBJ2-5	TRBV5-4	CASSGDKQETQYF